The clone carrying this T cell receptor beta chain was counted only a few times. This entry is derived from a study of T cells after yellow fever vaccination. They built TCR cDNA with 5'RACE template switching, a step that put in a universal primer site and UMIs. One entry per CDR3 protein results from TCRdb running MiXCR on the 5' RACE reads. Among hundreds of thousands of distinct CDR3 sequences listed, less than 20% were seen once. The germline CDR1 and CDR2 sequences are DFQATT and SNEGSKA (reference sequence). The CDR3 length is 15 residues. J was trimmed by 7 bases and V by 0 bases; bases with no gene match: 10.

The sequence derives from a young man who received the YFV17D yellow fever vaccine. The input for sequencing was PBMCs, taken 15 days after the yellow fever booster vaccination. This chain uses TRBV20-1 with TRBJ2-7; 9 bases agree with TRBD2. CDR3 residues: CSARESGTSLGEQYF. CDR3 nucleotide sequence: TGCAGTGCTAGAGAGTCCGGGACTAGCTTGGGGGAGCAGTACTTC.